This TCR beta chain was sequenced in a study of blood T cell repertoires in COVID-19. Study-level information: Acute-phase and convalescent COVID-19 samples originated in the United States, Italy and Spain. T cells, B-cell-depleted T cells, or PBMCs supplied cDNA or gDNA.

This clone was seen once. Exposed enrollees encountered a COVID-19 case at some point within 2 weeks before study entry. V lost 5 bases to trimming and J lost 5 bases, with 16 bases between them. Germline CDR1 and CDR2: MNHEY and SMNVEV (reference sequence). The CDR3 consists of 15 residues. Sequencing was performed with immunoSEQ multiplex PCR; in TCRdb, only in-frame clones are kept and a portion is missing. The profile shows under 400,000 clones, 88% of them singletons. The genes are TRBV27 and TRBJ1-3, with D perhaps matching TRBD1 (5 bases). The sequencing sample was made of PBMCs or T cells enriched from blood (not recorded which). The clonotype comes from a woman aged 25-40 years who had been exposed to COVID-19. As DNA, the CDR3 is TGTGCCAGCAGTCACCGCGGGGACCAAAGAAACACCATATATTTT. Protein product: CASSHRGDQRNTIYF.